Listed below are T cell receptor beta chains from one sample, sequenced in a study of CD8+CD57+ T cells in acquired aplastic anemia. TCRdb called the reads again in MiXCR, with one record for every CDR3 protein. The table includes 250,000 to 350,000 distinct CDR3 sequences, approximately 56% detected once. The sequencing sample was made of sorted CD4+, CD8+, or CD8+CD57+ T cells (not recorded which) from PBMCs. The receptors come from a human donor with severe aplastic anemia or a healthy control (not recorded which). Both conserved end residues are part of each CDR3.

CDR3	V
CASSGRTGTDQPQHF	TRBV19
CASSFTLASGSSTGELFF	TRBV7-9
CASSSQGLTNSPLHF	TRBV5-8
CASSILRQGASNTEAFF	TRBV19
CASSLVFAEAFF	TRBV7-9
CSARVEKSEQYF	TRBV20-1
CASSDVGQLSDTQYF	TRBV2
CAGSLGWGTEAFF	TRBV5-1
CASSRAGNQPQHF	TRBV19
CSALAGGAFPSYEQYF	TRBV20-1
CASSFDSSGANVLTF	TRBV2
CASSARTGGDTQYF	TRBV7-9
CSARGPSEQYF	TRBV20-1
CATSGTGSANTEAFF	TRBV24-1
CASSDSWAEQYF	TRBV25-1
CASSGRGAFTDTQYF	TRBV14
CASSLTGLRPQHF	TRBV7-6
CASRQLGSGNTIYF	TRBV7-8
CASSSPGGAFSNEQFF	TRBV7-9
CASSHANEQFF	TRBV14
CASSVDPSGNQPQHF	TRBV9
CASRSQGAKGYTF	TRBV19
CSARAPRGGETQYF	TRBV20-1
CASSATRGSGNTIYF	TRBV25-1